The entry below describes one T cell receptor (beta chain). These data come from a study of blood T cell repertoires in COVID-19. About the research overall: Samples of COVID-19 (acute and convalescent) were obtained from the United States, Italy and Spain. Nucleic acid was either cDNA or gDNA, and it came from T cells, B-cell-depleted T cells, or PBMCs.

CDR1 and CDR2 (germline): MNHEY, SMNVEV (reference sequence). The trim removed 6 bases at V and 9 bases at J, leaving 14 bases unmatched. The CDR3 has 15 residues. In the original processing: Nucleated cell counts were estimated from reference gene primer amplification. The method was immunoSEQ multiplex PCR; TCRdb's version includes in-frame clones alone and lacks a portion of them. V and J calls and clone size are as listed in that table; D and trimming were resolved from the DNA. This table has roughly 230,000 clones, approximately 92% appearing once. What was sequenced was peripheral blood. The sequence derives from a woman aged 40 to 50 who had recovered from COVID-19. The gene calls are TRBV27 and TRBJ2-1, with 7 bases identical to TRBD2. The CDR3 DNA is TGTGCCAGCAGCCAAAGGACTAGTCGTCAGCGTGAGCAGTTCTTC. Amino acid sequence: CASSQRTSRQREQFF.